This TCR beta chain stems from a study of T cells after yellow fever vaccination. This clonotype has a handful of counts. Its cognate antigen is unknown. The CDR3 covers 17 residues. Germline values: CDR1 SGHRS, CDR2 YFSETQ. V lost 0 bases, J lost 0 bases, and 13 bases lay in between. MiXCR, run by TCRdb on the 5' RACE reads, gives a single entry per CDR3 protein. The sample lists a few hundred thousand distinct CDR3 sequences, approximately 8% occurring once. Study findings and constraints: Abundant clonotypes from the bulk population could contaminate FACS-sorted repertoires. The booster response re-showed most primary clones: around 95% CD4, approximately 90% CD8.

The chain employs TRBV5-1 and TRBJ2-1; tentatively, D is TRBD2 (8 bases). The specimen was PBMCs, collected around 45 days after the first yellow fever vaccination. This receptor was taken from a man younger than 35 who received the YFV17D yellow fever vaccine. In DNA, the CDR3 is TGCGCCAGCAGCTTGGTCGGGGGGGACAGCTCCTACAATGAGCAGTTCTTC. The encoded protein is CASSLVGGDSSYNEQFF.